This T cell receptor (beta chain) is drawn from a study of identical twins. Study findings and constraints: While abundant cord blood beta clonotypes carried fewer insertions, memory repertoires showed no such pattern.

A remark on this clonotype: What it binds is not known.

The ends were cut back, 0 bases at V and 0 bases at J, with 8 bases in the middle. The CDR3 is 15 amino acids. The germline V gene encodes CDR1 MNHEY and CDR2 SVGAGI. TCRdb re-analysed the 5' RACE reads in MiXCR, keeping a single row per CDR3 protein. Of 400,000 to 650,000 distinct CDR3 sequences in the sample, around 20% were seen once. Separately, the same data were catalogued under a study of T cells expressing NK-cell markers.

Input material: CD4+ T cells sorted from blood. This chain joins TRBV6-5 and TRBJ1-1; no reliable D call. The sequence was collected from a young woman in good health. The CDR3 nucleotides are TGTGCCAGCAGTTACTCATCGGCAGTGAACACTGAAGCTTTCTTT. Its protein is CASSYSSAVNTEAFF.